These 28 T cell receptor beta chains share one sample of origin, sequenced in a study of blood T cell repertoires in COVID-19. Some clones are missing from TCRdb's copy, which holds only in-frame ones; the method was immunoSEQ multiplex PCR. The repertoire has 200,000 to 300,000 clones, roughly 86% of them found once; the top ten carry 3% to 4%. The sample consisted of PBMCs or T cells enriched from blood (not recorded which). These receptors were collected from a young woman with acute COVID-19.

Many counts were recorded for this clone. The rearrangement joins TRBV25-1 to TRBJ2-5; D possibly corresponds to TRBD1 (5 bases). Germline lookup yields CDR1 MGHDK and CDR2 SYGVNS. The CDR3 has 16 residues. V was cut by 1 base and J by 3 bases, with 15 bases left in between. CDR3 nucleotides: TGTGCCAGCAGTGAATCCTCGACAGCCGAGGAAGAGACCCAGTACTTC. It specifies CASSESSTAEEETQYF.

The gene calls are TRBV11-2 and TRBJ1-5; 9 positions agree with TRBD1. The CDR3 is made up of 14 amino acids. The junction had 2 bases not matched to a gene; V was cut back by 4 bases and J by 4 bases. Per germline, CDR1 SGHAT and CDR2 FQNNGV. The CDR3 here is CASSSGTGNQPQHF. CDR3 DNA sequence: TGTGCCAGCAGCTCAGGGACAGGGAATCAGCCCCAGCATTTT.

CDR3 DNA sequence: TGTGCCAGCCTAGCGGGGCTCCACGAGCAGTACTTC. Translating it yields CASLAGLHEQYF. V gene TRBV6-5 combines with J gene TRBJ2-7; TRBD2 agrees at 9 bases. The CDR3 contains 12 residues. The germline V gene encodes CDR1 MNHEY and CDR2 SVGAGI. The V gene end was trimmed by 8 bases and the J gene end by 5 bases; junction bases not matched to a gene: 4.

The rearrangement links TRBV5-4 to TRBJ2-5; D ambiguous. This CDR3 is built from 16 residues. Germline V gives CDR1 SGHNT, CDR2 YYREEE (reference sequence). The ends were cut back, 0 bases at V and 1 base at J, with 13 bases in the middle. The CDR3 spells CASSLGGVGIQETQYF. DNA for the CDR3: TGTGCCAGCAGCTTGGGAGGAGTTGGTATCCAAGAGACCCAGTACTTC.

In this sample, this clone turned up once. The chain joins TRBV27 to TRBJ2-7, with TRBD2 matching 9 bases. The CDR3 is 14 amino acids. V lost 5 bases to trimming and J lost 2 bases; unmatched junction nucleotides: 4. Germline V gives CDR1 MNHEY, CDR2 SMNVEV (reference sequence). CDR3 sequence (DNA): TGTGCCAGCAGTCTCGCTAGCGGGGCCTACGAGCAGTACTTC. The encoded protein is CASSLASGAYEQYF.

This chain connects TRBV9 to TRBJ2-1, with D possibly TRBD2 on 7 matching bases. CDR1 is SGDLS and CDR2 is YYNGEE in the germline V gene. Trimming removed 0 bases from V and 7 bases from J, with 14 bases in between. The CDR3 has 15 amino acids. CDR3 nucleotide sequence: TGTGCCAGCAGCGTAGGCGGCGGGGGCCCAAATGAGCAGTTCTTC. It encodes CASSVGGGGPNEQFF.

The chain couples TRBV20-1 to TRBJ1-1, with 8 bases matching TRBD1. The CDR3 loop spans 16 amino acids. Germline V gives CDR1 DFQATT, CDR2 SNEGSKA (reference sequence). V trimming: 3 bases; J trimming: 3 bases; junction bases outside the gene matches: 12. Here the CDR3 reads CSASANRPGGDTEAFF. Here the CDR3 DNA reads TGCAGTGCTAGTGCCAATCGCCCAGGGGGCGACACTGAAGCTTTCTTT.

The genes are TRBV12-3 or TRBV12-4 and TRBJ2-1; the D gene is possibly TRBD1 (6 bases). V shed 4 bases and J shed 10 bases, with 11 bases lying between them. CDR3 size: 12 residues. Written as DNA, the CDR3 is TGTGCCAGCAGTTCAACAGGGATCGAGCAGTTCTTC. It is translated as CASSSTGIEQFF.

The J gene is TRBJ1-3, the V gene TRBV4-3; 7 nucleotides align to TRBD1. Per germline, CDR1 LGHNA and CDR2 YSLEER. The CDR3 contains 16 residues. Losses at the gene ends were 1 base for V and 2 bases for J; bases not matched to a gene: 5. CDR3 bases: TGCGCCAGCAGCCAAGTTAACAGGGGTGCTGGAAACACCATATATTTT. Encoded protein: CASSQVNRGAGNTIYF.

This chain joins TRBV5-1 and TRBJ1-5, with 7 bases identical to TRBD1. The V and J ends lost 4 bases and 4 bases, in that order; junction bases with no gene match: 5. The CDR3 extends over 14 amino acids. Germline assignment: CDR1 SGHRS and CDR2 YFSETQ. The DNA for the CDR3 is TGCGCCAGCAGCGCGACAGGGAGTAATCAGCCCCAGCATTTT. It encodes CASSATGSNQPQHF. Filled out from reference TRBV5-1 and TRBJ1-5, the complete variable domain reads KAGVTQTPRYLIKTRGQQVTLSCSPISGHRSVSWYQQTPGQGLQFLFEYFSETQRNKGNFPGRFSGRQFSNSRSEMNVSTLELGDSALYLCASSATGSNQPQHFGDGTRLSIL.

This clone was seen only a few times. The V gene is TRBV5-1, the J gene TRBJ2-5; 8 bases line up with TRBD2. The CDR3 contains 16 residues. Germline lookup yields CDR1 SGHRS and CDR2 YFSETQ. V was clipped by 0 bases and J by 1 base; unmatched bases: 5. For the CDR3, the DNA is TGCGCCAGCAGCTTGGATGGCGGGGGGCTCCAAGAGACCCAGTACTTC. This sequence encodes CASSLDGGGLQETQYF.

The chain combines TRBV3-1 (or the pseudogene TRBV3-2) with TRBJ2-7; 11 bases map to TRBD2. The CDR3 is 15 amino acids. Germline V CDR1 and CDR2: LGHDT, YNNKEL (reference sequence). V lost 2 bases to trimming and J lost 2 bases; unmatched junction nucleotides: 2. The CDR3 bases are TGTGCCAGCAGCCAACCTAGCGGGGGGACCTACGAGCAGTACTTC. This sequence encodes CASSQPSGGTYEQYF.

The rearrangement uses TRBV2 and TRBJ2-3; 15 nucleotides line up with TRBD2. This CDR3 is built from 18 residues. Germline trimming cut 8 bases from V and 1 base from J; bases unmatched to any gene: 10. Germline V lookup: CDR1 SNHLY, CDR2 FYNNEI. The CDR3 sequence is CASLPWTSGGARTDTQYF. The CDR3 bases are TGTGCCAGCCTTCCCTGGACTAGCGGGGGGGCCCGCACAGATACGCAGTATTTT.

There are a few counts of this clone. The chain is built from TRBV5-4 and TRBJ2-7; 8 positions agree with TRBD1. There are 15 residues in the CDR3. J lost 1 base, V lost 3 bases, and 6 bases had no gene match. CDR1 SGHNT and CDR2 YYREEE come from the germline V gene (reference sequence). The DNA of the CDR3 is TGTGCCAGCAGCTGGTCCGGGACAGGATCCTACGAGCAGTACTTC. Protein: CASSWSGTGSYEQYF.

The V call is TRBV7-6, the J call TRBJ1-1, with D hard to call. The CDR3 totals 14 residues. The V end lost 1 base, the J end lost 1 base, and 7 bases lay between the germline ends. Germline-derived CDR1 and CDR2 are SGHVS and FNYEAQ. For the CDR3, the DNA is TGTGCCAGCAGCTTAGTAGTCGAGAACACTGAAGCTTTCTTT. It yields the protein CASSLVVENTEAFF. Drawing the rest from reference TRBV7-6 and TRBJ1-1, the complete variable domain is GAGVSQSPRYKVTKRGQDVALRCDPISGHVSLYWYRQALGQGPEFLTYFNYEAQQDKSGLPNDRFSAERPEGSISTLTIQRTEQRDSAMYRCASSLVVENTEAFFGQGTRLTVV.

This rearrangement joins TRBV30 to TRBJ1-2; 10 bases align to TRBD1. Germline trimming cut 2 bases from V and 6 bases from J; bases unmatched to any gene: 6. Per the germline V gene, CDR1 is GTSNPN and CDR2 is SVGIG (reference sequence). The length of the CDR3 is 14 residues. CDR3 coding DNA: TGTGCCTGGAGTAAAGGACAGGGGGATAATGGCTACACCTTC. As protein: CAWSKGQGDNGYTF.

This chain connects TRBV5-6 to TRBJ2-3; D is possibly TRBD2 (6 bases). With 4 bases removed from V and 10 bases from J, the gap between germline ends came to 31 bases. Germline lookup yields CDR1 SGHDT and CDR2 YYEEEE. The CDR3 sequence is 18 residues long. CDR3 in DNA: TGTGCCAGCAGCCCTCCTGTAGACACCGGGGGTGCAATTGCGGCGCAGTATTTT. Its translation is CASSPPVDTGGAIAAQYF.

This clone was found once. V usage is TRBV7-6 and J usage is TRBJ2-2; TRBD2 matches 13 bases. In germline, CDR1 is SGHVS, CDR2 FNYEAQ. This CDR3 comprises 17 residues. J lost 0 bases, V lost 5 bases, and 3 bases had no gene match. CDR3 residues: CASSVGTSGTNTGELFF. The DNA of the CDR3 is TGTGCCAGCAGCGTTGGGACTAGCGGGACGAACACCGGGGAGCTGTTTTTT.

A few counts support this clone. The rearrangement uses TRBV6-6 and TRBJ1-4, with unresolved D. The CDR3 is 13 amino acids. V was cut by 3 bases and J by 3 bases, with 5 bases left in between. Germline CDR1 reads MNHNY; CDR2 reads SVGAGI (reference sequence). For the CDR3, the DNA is TGTGCCAGCAGTTATCGGGCTAATGAAAAACTGTTTTTT. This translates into CASSYRANEKLFF.

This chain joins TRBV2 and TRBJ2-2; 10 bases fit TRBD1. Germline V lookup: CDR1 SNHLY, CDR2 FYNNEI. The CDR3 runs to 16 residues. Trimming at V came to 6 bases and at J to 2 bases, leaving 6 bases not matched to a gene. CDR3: CASRARTGGNTGELFF. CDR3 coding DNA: TGTGCCAGCAGGGCTAGGACAGGGGGAAACACCGGGGAGCTGTTTTTT. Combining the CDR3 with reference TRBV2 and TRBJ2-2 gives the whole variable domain EPEVTQTPSHQVTQMGQEVILRCVPISNHLYFYWYRQILGQKVEFLVSFYNNEISEKSEIFDDQFSVERPDGSNFTLKIRSTKLEDSAMYFCASRARTGGNTGELFFGEGSRLTVL.

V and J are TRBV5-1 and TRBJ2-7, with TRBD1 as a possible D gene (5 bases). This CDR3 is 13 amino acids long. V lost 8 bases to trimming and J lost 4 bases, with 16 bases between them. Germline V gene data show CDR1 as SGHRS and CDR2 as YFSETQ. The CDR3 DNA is TGCGCCAGTACCGGACAATTAGAGTACGAGCAGTACTTC. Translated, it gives CASTGQLEYEQYF. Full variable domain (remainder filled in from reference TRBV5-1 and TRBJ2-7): KAGVTQTPRYLIKTRGQQVTLSCSPISGHRSVSWYQQTPGQGLQFLFEYFSETQRNKGNFPGRFSGRQFSNSRSEMNVSTLELGDSALYLCASTGQLEYEQYFGPGTRLTVT.

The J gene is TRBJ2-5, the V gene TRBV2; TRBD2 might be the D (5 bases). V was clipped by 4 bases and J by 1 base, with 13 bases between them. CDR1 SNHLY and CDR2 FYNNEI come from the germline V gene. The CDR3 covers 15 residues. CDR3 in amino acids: CASSVTGSPQETQYF. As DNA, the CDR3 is TGTGCCAGCAGTGTCACGGGGAGCCCCCAAGAGACCCAGTACTTC.

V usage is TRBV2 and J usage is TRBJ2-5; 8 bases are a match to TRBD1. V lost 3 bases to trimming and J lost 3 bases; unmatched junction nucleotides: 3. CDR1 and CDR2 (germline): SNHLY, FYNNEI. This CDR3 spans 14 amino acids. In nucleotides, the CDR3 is TGTGCCAGCAGTGACAGGGGGCCCGAAGAGACCCAGTACTTC. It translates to CASSDRGPEETQYF. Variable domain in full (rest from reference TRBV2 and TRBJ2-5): EPEVTQTPSHQVTQMGQEVILRCVPISNHLYFYWYRQILGQKVEFLVSFYNNEISEKSEIFDDQFSVERPDGSNFTLKIRSTKLEDSAMYFCASSDRGPEETQYFGPGTRLLVL.

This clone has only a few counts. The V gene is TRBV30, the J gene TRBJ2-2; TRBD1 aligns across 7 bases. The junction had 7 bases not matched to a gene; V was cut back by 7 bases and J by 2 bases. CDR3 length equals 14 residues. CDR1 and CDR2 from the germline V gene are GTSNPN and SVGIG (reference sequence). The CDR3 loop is CASLGQSNTGELFF. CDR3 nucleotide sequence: TGTGCCTCCCTGGGACAGTCTAACACCGGGGAGCTGTTTTTT.

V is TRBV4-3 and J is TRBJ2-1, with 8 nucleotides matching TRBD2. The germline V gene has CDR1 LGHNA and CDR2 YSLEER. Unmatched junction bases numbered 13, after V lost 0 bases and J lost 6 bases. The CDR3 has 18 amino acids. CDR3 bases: TGCGCCAGCAGCCAAGACCTTTTTCCAGCGGGGGCGACCAATGAGCAGTTCTTC. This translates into CASSQDLFPAGATNEQFF.

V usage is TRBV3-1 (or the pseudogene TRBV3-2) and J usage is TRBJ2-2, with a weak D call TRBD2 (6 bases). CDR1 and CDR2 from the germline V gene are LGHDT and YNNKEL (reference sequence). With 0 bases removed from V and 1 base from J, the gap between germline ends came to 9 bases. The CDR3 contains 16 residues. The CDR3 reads CASSQESRGNTGELFF. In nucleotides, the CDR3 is TGTGCCAGCAGCCAAGAGTCGCGGGGGAACACCGGGGAGCTGTTTTTT.

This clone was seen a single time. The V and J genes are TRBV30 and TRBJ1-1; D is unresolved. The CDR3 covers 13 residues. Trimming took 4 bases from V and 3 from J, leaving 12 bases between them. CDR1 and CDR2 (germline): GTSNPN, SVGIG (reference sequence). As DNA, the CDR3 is TGTGCCTGGATTCCAGGCCCATACACTGAAGCTTTCTTT. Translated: CAWIPGPYTEAFF.

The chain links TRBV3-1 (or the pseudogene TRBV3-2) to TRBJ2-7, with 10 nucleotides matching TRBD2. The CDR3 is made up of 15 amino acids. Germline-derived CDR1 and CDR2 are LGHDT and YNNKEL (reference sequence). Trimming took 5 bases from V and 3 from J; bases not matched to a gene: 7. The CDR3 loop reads CASSELAGRYYEQYF. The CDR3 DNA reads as TGTGCCAGCAGCGAACTAGCGGGACGTTACTACGAGCAGTACTTC.